These 21 T cell receptor beta chains were all obtained from the same sample, sequenced in a study of T-cell memory formation after mild COVID-19. TCRdb re-called the 5' RACE reads with MiXCR, one entry per CDR3 protein. Here the sample spans hundreds of thousands of distinct CDR3 sequences, 15% to 20% being singletons. The sample taken for sequencing was PBMCs or a T cell subset sorted from them (not recorded which). These receptors were taken from a young man who had mild COVID-19 (a few samples of this study predate the infection). Cell type and time point are not known.

This clonotype appeared many times. This chain uses TRBV2 with TRBJ1-5, with D possibly matching TRBD1 (5 bases). Trimming took 4 bases from V and 5 from J, leaving 12 bases between them. The CDR3 spans 14 residues. CDR1 is SNHLY and CDR2 is FYNNEI in the germline V gene. The DNA for the CDR3 is TGTGCCAGCAGTGCTACAGGAAATGATCAGCCCCAGCATTTT. This gives the protein CASSATGNDQPQHF.

The V and J genes are TRBV9 and TRBJ2-1; 10 bases agree with TRBD2. CDR3 length: 15 amino acids. Unmatched junction bases numbered 3, after V lost 0 bases and J lost 6 bases. Germline CDR1 reads SGDLS; CDR2 reads YYNGEE. The CDR3: CASSVEAGGFNEQFF. The CDR3 DNA sequence: TGTGCCAGCAGCGTAGAAGCGGGGGGGTTCAATGAGCAGTTCTTC.

The table lists this clonotype with a few counts. The chain recombines TRBV4-1 with TRBJ2-1, with 9 bases lining up with TRBD2. V was clipped by 3 bases and J by 5 bases; unmatched bases: 14. The germline V gene encodes CDR1 MGHRA and CDR2 YSYEKL. The CDR3 is 18 amino acids. This CDR3 is CASSHLLPRGGGNNEQFF. The CDR3 DNA is TGCGCCAGCAGCCACCTCCTCCCGCGGGGGGGAGGGAACAATGAGCAGTTCTTC.

This clonotype was observed many times. The gene calls are TRBV5-1 and TRBJ2-1, with 8 bases identical to TRBD1. CDR3 length: 16 amino acids. Germline V gene data show CDR1 as SGHRS and CDR2 as YFSETQ. V lost 4 bases and J lost 2; bases outside the gene matches: 8. The CDR3 reads CASSLGQGSPYNEQFF. DNA of the CDR3: TGCGCCAGCAGCCTAGGACAGGGAAGCCCCTACAATGAGCAGTTCTTC.

The chain employs TRBV5-5 and TRBJ2-7; 7 positions agree with TRBD1. CDR1 and CDR2 (germline): SGHKS, YYEKEE (reference sequence). The CDR3 runs 14 residues. The V gene end was trimmed by 2 bases and the J gene end by 2 bases; junction bases not matched to a gene: 4. CDR3 loop: CASSFTGDPYEQYV. CDR3 bases: TGTGCCAGCAGCTTTACAGGGGACCCCTACGAGCAGTACGTC.

This chain connects TRBV12-3 or TRBV12-4 to TRBJ2-1; D is perhaps TRBD2 (5 bases). V lost 7 bases, J lost 5 bases, and 15 bases lay in between. The CDR3 is 14 amino acids. Here the CDR3 reads CASTLRPGNNEQFF. CDR3 bases: TGTGCCAGCACCCTCAGACCCGGGAACAATGAGCAGTTCTTC.

This clonotype was counted a few times. The V gene is TRBV4-3, the J gene TRBJ1-1; a possible D gene is TRBD1 (6 bases). Germline CDR1 is LGHNA and CDR2 is YSLEER. The CDR3 covers 15 residues. The V gene lost 4 bases and the J gene lost 7 bases, with 19 bases spanning the gap. Here the CDR3 reads CASSPTGWGADEAFF. Here the CDR3 DNA reads TGCGCCAGCAGCCCCACCGGATGGGGGGCGGATGAAGCTTTCTTT.

The CDR3 DNA follows: TGTGCCATCAGTGGGCCCCAGGGTGGTCATGAGCAGTTCTTC. It encodes CAISGPQGGHEQFF. The rearrangement links TRBV10-3 to TRBJ2-1; possibly TRBD1 for D (5 bases). The ends were cut back, 4 bases at V and 8 bases at J, with 15 bases in the middle. Germline V CDR1 and CDR2: ENHRY, SYGVKD. The CDR3 loop spans 14 amino acids.

The chain joins TRBV5-1 to TRBJ1-6; 7 bases are shared with TRBD1. Germline CDR1 is SGHRS and CDR2 is YFSETQ. J gave up 7 bases and V 0 bases, and 10 bases lay outside the gene matches. This CDR3 comprises 17 residues. The CDR3 sequence is CASSLDEGADTNSPLHF. The CDR3 DNA reads as TGCGCCAGCAGCTTGGACGAGGGGGCAGACACCAATTCACCCCTCCACTTT.

J is TRBJ2-4 and V is TRBV7-6; perhaps TRBD2 as D (5 bases). V was pared by 2 bases and J by 3 bases, with 8 bases between. CDR3 length: 14 residues. Germline loops: CDR1 SGHVS, CDR2 FNYEAQ. As DNA, the CDR3 is TGTGCCAGCAGCTTATCGGGGAACAAAAACATTCAGTACTTC. This encodes CASSLSGNKNIQYF.

The genes are TRBV6-2 or TRBV6-3 and TRBJ2-1; 10 bases are a match to TRBD2. The J segment lost 8 bases and the V segment lost 2 bases, leaving 6 bases of the junction unmatched. The CDR3 has 15 residues. CDR1 is MNHEY and CDR2 is SVGEGT in the germline V gene. CDR3 DNA: TGTGCCAGCAGTTACGGGGTAGCGGGGGGTCATGAGCAGTTCTTC. Amino acids: CASSYGVAGGHEQFF.

This clonotype was observed at least ten times. The CDR3 region has the DNA TGTGCCAGCAGCCCCGGGGACAATGAGCAGTTCTTC. It yields the protein CASSPGDNEQFF. This chain links TRBV2 with TRBJ2-1, with D maybe TRBD2 (5 bases). The CDR3 has 12 amino acids. V dropped 6 bases and J dropped 5 bases, with 8 bases sitting between them. Germline CDR1 and CDR2: SNHLY and FYNNEI.

The chain carries TRBV19 and TRBJ2-5; 7 positions match TRBD1. Trimming removed 2 bases from V and 2 bases from J; junction bases left unmatched: 5. Germline loops: CDR1 LNHDA, CDR2 SQIVND (reference sequence). The length of the CDR3 is 15 residues. The CDR3 nucleotides read TGTGCCAGTAGTATACCTGGGACAGCTCAAGAGACCCAGTACTTC. It specifies CASSIPGTAQETQYF.

This clonotype showed up just a few times. This chain links TRBV10-3 with TRBJ2-1; 11 nucleotides agree with TRBD2. This CDR3 contains 13 residues. V gave up 2 bases and J gave up 15 bases; unmatched junction bases: 6. In germline, CDR1 is ENHRY, CDR2 SYGVKD. The CDR3 spells CAISESSGGVRFF. In nucleotides, the CDR3 is TGTGCCATCAGTGAGAGTAGCGGGGGGGTACGGTTCTTC.

V gene TRBV6-5 combines with J gene TRBJ2-7, with 10 bases aligning to TRBD2. The trim removed 4 bases at V and 7 bases at J, leaving 10 bases unmatched. The V gene's germline CDR1 is MNHEY and CDR2 SVGAGI. The length of the CDR3 is 15 residues. CDR3 sequence reads: CASSSPSGGPAEQYF. CDR3 in DNA: TGTGCCAGCAGTTCCCCTAGCGGGGGCCCGGCGGAGCAGTACTTC.

The genes are TRBV5-1 and TRBJ1-2; TRBD1 might be the D (5 bases). Germline V gives CDR1 SGHRS, CDR2 YFSETQ. The CDR3 spans 16 residues. Trimming pared 3 bases from V and 4 bases from J, leaving 19 bases between. CDR3 nucleotide sequence: TGCGCCAGCAGCTCACCATCTCTAGGGGCTGGCTATGGCTACACCTTC. Protein sequence: CASSSPSLGAGYGYTF.

This chain uses TRBV12-3 or TRBV12-4 with TRBJ1-6; TRBD1 aligns across 7 bases. Trimming cost V 6 bases and J 5 bases; bases outside gene matches: 4. This CDR3 comprises 14 residues. CDR3 sequence: CASSPGGDNSPLHF. CDR3 bases: TGTGCCAGCAGCCCAGGGGGGGATAATTCACCCCTCCACTTT.

The V and J genes are TRBV7-9 and TRBJ2-1; the D gene could be TRBD1 or TRBD2 (5 bases each). V was pared by 0 bases and J by 8 bases, with 11 bases between. CDR3 length: 14 amino acids. Germline CDR1 reads SEHNR; CDR2 reads FQNEAQ (reference sequence). CDR3 DNA sequence: TGTGCCAGCAGCTTAGCGAGGGAAGGGGATGAGCAGTTCTTC. Amino acids: CASSLAREGDEQFF.

The chain couples TRBV15 to TRBJ2-3, with D perhaps TRBD2 (6 bases). In germline, CDR1 is LNHNV, CDR2 YYDKDF (reference sequence). Trimming took off 5 bases at V and 1 base at J, with 10 bases between the two ends. This CDR3 has 14 amino acids. CDR3 protein: CATSSRGGTDTQYF. CDR3 nucleotide sequence: TGTGCCACCAGCTCGCGCGGGGGCACAGATACGCAGTATTTT.

This clonotype was seen once. The rearrangement joins TRBV7-2 to TRBJ1-4; D is uncertain. Trimming removed 1 base from V and 8 bases from J, with 11 bases in between. The CDR3 extends over 14 amino acids. Germline CDR1 SGHTA, CDR2 FQGNSA. CDR3 loop: CASSLGQAREKLFF. CDR3 DNA: TGTGCCAGCAGCTTAGGTCAGGCGAGAGAAAAACTGTTTTTT.

This clonotype was seen a handful of times. As DNA, the CDR3 is TGTGCCAGCAGCTTCGAAGGGGTCCAACCCTACGAGCAGTACTTC. This encodes CASSFEGVQPYEQYF. V and J are TRBV7-2 and TRBJ2-7; D may be TRBD1 (5 bases). V shed 3 bases and J shed 2 bases, with 14 bases lying between them. This CDR3 spans 15 amino acids. Germline V gene lookup returns CDR1 SGHTA and CDR2 FQGNSA.